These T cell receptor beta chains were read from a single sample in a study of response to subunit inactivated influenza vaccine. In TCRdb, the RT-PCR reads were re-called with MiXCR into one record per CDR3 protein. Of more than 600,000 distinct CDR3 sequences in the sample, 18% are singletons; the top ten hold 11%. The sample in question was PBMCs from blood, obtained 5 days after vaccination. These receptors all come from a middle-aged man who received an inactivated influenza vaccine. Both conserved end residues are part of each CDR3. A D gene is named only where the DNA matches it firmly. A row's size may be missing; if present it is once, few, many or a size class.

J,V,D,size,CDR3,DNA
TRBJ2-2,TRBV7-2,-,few,CASSGSGWRATGELFF,TGTGCCAGCAGCGGCTCGGGATGGAGGGCGACCGGGGAGCTGTTTTTT
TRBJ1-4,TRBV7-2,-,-,CASSLGLGNEKLFF,TGTGCCAGCAGCTTAGGACTGGGGAATGAAAAACTGTTTTTT
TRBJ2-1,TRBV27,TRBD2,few,CASSRGLAGGGEQFF,TGTGCCAGCAGTAGGGGACTAGCGGGGGGTGGAGAGCAGTTCTTC
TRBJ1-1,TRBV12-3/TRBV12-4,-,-,CASGKGDNTEAFF,TGTGCCAGCGGAAAGGGTGATAACACTGAAGCTTTCTTT
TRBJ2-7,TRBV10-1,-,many,CASSESATVYEQYF,TGCGCCAGCAGTGAGTCCGCCACGGTTTACGAGCAGTACTTC
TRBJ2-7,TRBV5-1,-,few,CASSLDGPPGREQYF,TGCGCCAGCAGCTTGGACGGGCCACCGGGGCGCGAGCAGTACTTC
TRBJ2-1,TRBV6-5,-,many,CASSYGPTWGEQFF,TGTGCCAGCAGTTACGGGCCAACTTGGGGTGAGCAGTTCTTC
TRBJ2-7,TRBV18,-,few,CASSRQGNIYEQYF,TGTGCCAGCTCACGCCAGGGAAATATTTACGAGCAGTACTTC
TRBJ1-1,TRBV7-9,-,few,CASSLKGELEAFF,TGTGCCAGCAGCTTGAAGGGGGAGCTTGAAGCTTTCTTT
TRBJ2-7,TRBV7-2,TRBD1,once,CASSSLGDRGYEQYF,TGTGCCAGCAGCTCCCTTGGAGACAGGGGGTACGAGCAGTACTTC
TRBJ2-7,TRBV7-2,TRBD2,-,CASILSGSSYEQYF,TGTGCCAGCATTCTTAGCGGGAGCTCCTACGAGCAGTACTTC
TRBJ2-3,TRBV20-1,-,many,CSARFGGLTTDTQYF,TGCAGTGCTAGGTTTGGGGGGCTAACCACAGATACGCAGTATTTT
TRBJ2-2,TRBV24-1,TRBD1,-,CATSDSPGQLANTGELFF,TGTGCCACCAGTGATTCACCGGGACAGCTAGCGAACACCGGGGAGCTGTTTTTT
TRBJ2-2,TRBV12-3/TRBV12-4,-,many,CASSIVVGTGELFF,TGTGCCAGCAGTATTGTGGTCGGAACCGGGGAGCTGTTTTTT
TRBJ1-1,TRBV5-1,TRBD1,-,CASSLGTGRNTEAFF,TGCGCCAGCAGCTTGGGGACAGGGAGGAACACTGAAGCTTTCTTT
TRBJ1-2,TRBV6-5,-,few,CASSYSGLANYGYTF,TGTGCCAGCAGTTACTCCGGACTAGCTAACTATGGCTACACCTTC
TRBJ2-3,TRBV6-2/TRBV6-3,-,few,CASRVQGGSDTQYF,TGTGCCAGCAGGGTACAGGGAGGTTCAGATACGCAGTATTTT
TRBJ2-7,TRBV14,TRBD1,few,CASLRPGGQGIYEQYF,TGTGCCAGCTTAAGGCCCGGGGGACAGGGGATTTACGAGCAGTACTTC
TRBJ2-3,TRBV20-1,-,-,CSARVQQNTQYF,TGCAGTGCTAGAGTCCAGCAGAATACGCAGTATTTT
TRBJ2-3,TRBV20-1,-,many,CSASGVGETDTQYF,TGCAGTGCTAGTGGCGTGGGGGAGACAGATACGCAGTATTTT
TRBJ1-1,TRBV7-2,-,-,CASSLAGYAFF,TGTGCCAGCAGCTTAGCGGGTTACGCTTTCTTT
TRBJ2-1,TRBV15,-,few,CATRRDDYNEQFF,TGTGCCACCAGACGGGACGACTACAATGAGCAGTTCTTC
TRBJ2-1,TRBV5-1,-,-,CASSKEDNEQFF,TGCGCCAGCAGCAAAGAAGACAATGAGCAGTTCTTC
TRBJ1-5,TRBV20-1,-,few,CSARDRVRSNQPQHF,TGCAGTGCTAGAGACAGAGTACGCAGCAATCAGCCCCAGCATTTT
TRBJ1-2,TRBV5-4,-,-,CASSSDMGFGYTF,TGTGCCAGCAGCTCGGACATGGGGTTTGGCTACACCTTC
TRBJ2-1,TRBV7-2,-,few,CASSHGQLNNEQFF,TGTGCCAGCAGCCACGGACAGCTTAACAATGAGCAGTTCTTC
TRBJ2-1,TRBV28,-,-,CASSLSRPVYNEQFF,TGTGCCAGCAGTTTATCGCGACCAGTATACAATGAGCAGTTCTTC
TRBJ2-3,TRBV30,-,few,CAWSVLGLSTDTQYF,TGTGCCTGGAGTGTATTGGGCCTTAGCACAGATACGCAGTATTTT
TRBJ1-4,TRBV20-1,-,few,CSARDPAGLYNEKLFF,TGCAGTGCTAGAGACCCGGCGGGACTGTATAATGAAAAACTGTTTTTT
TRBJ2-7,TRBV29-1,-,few,CSVSDTYEQYF,TGCAGCGTTTCTGACACCTACGAGCAGTACTTC
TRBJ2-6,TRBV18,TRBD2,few,CASSPSLAGVSGANVLTF,TGTGCCAGCTCACCAAGCCTAGCGGGAGTCTCTGGGGCCAACGTCCTGACTTTC
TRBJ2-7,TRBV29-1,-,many,CSVVLATYEQYF,TGCAGCGTTGTGCTAGCCACCTACGAGCAGTACTTC
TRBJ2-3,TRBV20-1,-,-,CSARDIFTDTQYF,TGCAGTGCTAGAGACATCTTCACAGATACGCAGTATTTT
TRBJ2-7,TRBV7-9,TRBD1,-,CASSGGQVAYEQYF,TGTGCCAGCAGCGGGGGACAGGTTGCCTACGAGCAGTACTTC
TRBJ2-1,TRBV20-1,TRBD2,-,CSARDSSLAGASYNEQFF,TGCAGTGCTAGAGATAGTTCCCTAGCGGGGGCTAGCTACAATGAGCAGTTCTTC
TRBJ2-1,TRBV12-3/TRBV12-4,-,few,CASRMGAYNEQFF,TGTGCCAGCCGAATGGGGGCCTACAATGAGCAGTTCTTC
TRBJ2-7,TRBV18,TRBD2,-,CASSPWEGGEGYEQYF,TGTGCCAGCTCACCATGGGAGGGAGGGGAAGGCTACGAGCAGTACTTC
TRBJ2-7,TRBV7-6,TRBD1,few,CASSSQGARSVQYF,TGTGCCAGCAGCTCGCAGGGGGCGCGTTCCGTGCAGTACTTC
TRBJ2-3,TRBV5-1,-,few,CASSSGDNTDTQYF,TGCGCCAGCAGCTCGGGGGACAACACAGATACGCAGTATTTT
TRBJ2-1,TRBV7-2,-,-,CASSPPANNEQFF,TGTGCCAGCAGCCCCCCGGCGAACAATGAGCAGTTCTTC
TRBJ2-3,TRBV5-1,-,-,CASSLAGGGRTDTQYF,TGCGCCAGCAGCTTGGCCGGTGGGGGCCGGACAGATACGCAGTATTTT
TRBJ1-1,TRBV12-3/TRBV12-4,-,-,CASSLVGRGDSFF,TGTGCCAGCAGTTTAGTTGGCAGGGGTGACTCTTTCTTT
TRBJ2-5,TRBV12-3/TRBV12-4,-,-,CASSLWDGKETQYF,TGTGCCAGCAGTCTATGGGACGGTAAAGAGACCCAGTACTTC
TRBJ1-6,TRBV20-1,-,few,CSARAYSYNSPLHF,TGCAGTGCTAGAGCCTATTCCTATAATTCACCCCTCCACTTT
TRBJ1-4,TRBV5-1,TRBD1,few,CASSLARYRGYEKLFF,TGCGCCAGCAGCTTGGCCCGGTACAGGGGGTACGAAAAACTGTTTTTT
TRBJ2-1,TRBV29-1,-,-,CSVRVQEQFF,TGCAGCGTCAGGGTTCAGGAGCAGTTCTTC
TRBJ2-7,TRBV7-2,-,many,CASSAGRPPSYEQYF,TGTGCCAGCAGCGCGGGACGACCTCCCTCCTACGAGCAGTACTTC